The entry that follows covers one TCR beta chain sequence. This specimen belongs to a study of blood T cell repertoires in COVID-19. Across the whole study: Samples representing acute and convalescent COVID-19 were sourced from the United States, Italy and Spain. T cells, B-cell-depleted T cells, or PBMCs provided the cDNA or gDNA that served as material.

J was trimmed by 2 bases and V by 6 bases; bases with no gene match: 10. The CDR3 is 16 amino acids. Germline V lookup: CDR1 SNHLY, CDR2 FYNNEI. Original processing methods: Amplification from reference gene primers served as the basis for estimated nucleated cell counts. Only in-frame clones appear in the TCRdb table, and some are missing; sequencing was by immunoSEQ multiplex PCR. V and J calls and clone size are given by that table; D and trimming were obtained from the DNA. The sample lists roughly 50,000 clones, 85% to 90% occurring once. The sequence derives from a man aged 65 to 79 with active COVID-19. The chain has TRBV2 and TRBJ1-2, with 9 nucleotides matching TRBD1. Sequencing used peripheral blood. CDR3 in amino acids: CASRTSPGQGNYGYTF. The CDR3 nucleotides are TGTGCCAGCAGAACCTCACCGGGACAGGGAAACTATGGCTACACCTTC.